Listed below are T cell receptor beta chains from one sample, sequenced in a study of cytomegalovirus exposure and HLA in healthy donors. Only in-frame clones appear in the TCRdb table, and some are missing; sequencing was by immunoSEQ multiplex PCR. The sample carries about 100,000 clones, 50% to 70% recorded once. Specimen: PBMCs. The source is a human donor in good health. The CDR3 runs from the conserved cysteine through the conserved F or W. The D gene is left open where the match is weak. Expanded clones are given a class, and other clones once, few, many or no size at all.

few	TRBJ2-1	TRBV5-1	-	TGCGCCAGCAGCTTGGTAGTCGGACTTGACAATGAGCAGTTCTTC	CASSLVVGLDNEQFF
few	TRBJ2-3	TRBV6-4	TRBD1	TGTGCCAGCAGTGACTCGTCCGAGGGGGCGAAAGATACGCAGTATTTT	CASSDSSEGAKDTQYF
few	TRBJ2-1	TRBV4-1	TRBD2	TGCGCCAGCAGCCAAGATCCAGCGGGAGCCTTATTGGCTGAGCAGTTCTTC	CASSQDPAGALLAEQFF
few	TRBJ1-1	TRBV5-4	TRBD1	TGTGCCAGCAGCTGGGACAGGGTGAACACTGAAGCTTTCTTT	CASSWDRVNTEAFF
-	TRBJ2-1	TRBV7-9	-	TGTGCCAGCAGCTCAAGACAGGAAGCCTACAATGAGCAGTTCTTC	CASSSRQEAYNEQFF
few	TRBJ2-5	TRBV29-1	-	TGCAGCGTTGGCGGCGGGGAGACCCAGTACTTC	CSVGGGETQYF
few	TRBJ1-2	TRBV14	-	TGTGCCAGCAGCCAAACCAGAAACTATGGCTACACCTTC	CASSQTRNYGYTF
few	TRBJ2-5	TRBV10-2	-	TGCGCCAGCAGTGCGGGGAACCAAGAGACCCAGTACTTC	CASSAGNQETQYF
-	TRBJ1-1	TRBV10-3	-	TGTGCCATCAGAGAGCCAGGGGCCGCGAGCACTGAAGCTTTCTTT	CAIREPGAASTEAFF
-	TRBJ1-1	TRBV30	-	TGTGCCTGGAGTGGTCGCCAGAAGGCTTTCTTT	CAWSGRQKAFF
few	TRBJ1-3	TRBV7-2	-	TGTGCCAGCAGCTTGCTAATCTCTGGAAACACCATATATTTT	CASSLLISGNTIYF
-	TRBJ2-3	TRBV5-1	-	TGCGCCAGCAGCTTGGTCACAGAGACAGATACGCAGTATTTT	CASSLVTETDTQYF
-	TRBJ1-1	TRBV4-1	TRBD1	TGCGCCAGCAGCCTTTCGACAGGGTCGGGGACTGAAGCTTTCTTT	CASSLSTGSGTEAFF
-	TRBJ2-1	TRBV5-1	TRBD2	TGCGCCAGCAGCTTGGGAGCGGGAGTGGATTACAATGAGCAGTTCTTC	CASSLGAGVDYNEQFF
-	TRBJ2-7	TRBV27	TRBD1	TGTGCCAGCAGTTTTGGGGACAGGTCCTACGAGCAGTACTTC	CASSFGDRSYEQYF
few	TRBJ1-4	TRBV7-9	TRBD1	TGTGCCAGCAGCTTAGGAGGGCAGGGGGTTAATGAAAAACTGTTTTTT	CASSLGGQGVNEKLFF
-	TRBJ1-1	TRBV6-1	TRBD1	TGTGCCAGCAGTGAACCCCGACAGGGAAGTCTCGCTGAAGCTTTCTTT	CASSEPRQGSLAEAFF
few	TRBJ1-5	TRBV5-8	-	TGTGCCAGCAGCTTGGGGTTTAAGGAACAGGGTATATCGGGCAATCAGCCCCAGCATTTT	CASSLGFKEQGISGNQPQHF
-	TRBJ2-7	TRBV28	-	TGTGCCAGCAGCCACGGGTCCCCCTACGAGCAGTACTTC	CASSHGSPYEQYF
-	TRBJ2-5	TRBV30	TRBD1	TGTGCCTGGAGTGCGGGACAGCAGTACCAAGAGACCCAGTACTTC	CAWSAGQQYQETQYF
-	TRBJ2-7	TRBV6-1	-	TGTGCCTCCTCAGGGGTGGGGGGAGGGTACGAGCAGTACTTC	CASSGVGGGYEQYF
-	TRBJ2-3	TRBV5-1	-	TGCGCCAGCAGCCCCGGGGGCACAGATACGCAGTATTTT	CASSPGGTDTQYF
-	TRBJ1-1	TRBV19	TRBD1	TGTGCCAGTAGTAGGACAGGGGGGACTGAAGCTTTCTTT	CASSRTGGTEAFF
-	TRBJ2-2	TRBV27	-	TGTGCCACCTCGATAATTATTGCAGGCGGGATAAACACCGGGGAGCTGTTTTTT	CATSIIIAGGINTGELFF
-	TRBJ2-7	TRBV27	-	TGTGCCAGCACCCCGGCCCGCGGGGTCAGGAGCTCCTACGAGCAGTACTTC	CASTPARGVRSSYEQYF
-	TRBJ2-5	TRBV7-9	-	TGTTCCAGCAGCTTAGGAGGGGAGACCCAGTACTTC	CSSSLGGETQYF
few	TRBJ2-3	TRBV2	TRBD2	TGTGCCAGCAGTGTTGTAGCGGGAGATACGCAGTATTTT	CASSVVAGDTQYF
-	TRBJ2-1	TRBV28	-	TGTGCCAGCAGTTTAGTCGGAGCTGGTTTATCGTTTAAGCGGTCTACCTACAATGAGCAGTTCTTC	CASSLVGAGLSFKRSTYNEQFF
-	TRBJ1-5	TRBV6-1	TRBD1	TGTGCCAGCACAAGGGACAGTAATCAGCCCCAGCATTTT	CASTRDSNQPQHF
-	TRBJ1-2	TRBV27	-	TGTGCCAGCAGCCGCGCGGGTTATGGCTACACCTTC	CASSRAGYGYTF
-	TRBJ2-1	TRBV5-1	-	TGCGCCAGCAGCTTGGGCTCAGGGGTCGGGGAGCAGTTCTTC	CASSLGSGVGEQFF
-	TRBJ1-5	TRBV27	-	TGTGCCAGCAGTTTCAGGGGTGGGGATCAGCCCCAGCATTTT	CASSFRGGDQPQHF
once	TRBJ2-7	TRBV7-9	-	TGTGCCAGCAGCTTATCACCGGCAGCGGGCGAGCAGTACTTC	CASSLSPAAGEQYF
few	TRBJ2-3	TRBV10-3	TRBD2	TGTGCCATCAGTGAGACTAGCGGGAGAGCGGCAGATACGCAGTATTTT	CAISETSGRAADTQYF
-	TRBJ1-6	TRBV30	-	TGTGCCTGGAGTGGGGGGGGGTTCTATAATTCACCCCTCCACTTT	CAWSGGGFYNSPLHF
-	TRBJ2-2	TRBV15	-	TGTGCCACCAGCAGAGACCTTTCCGGGGAGCTGTTTTTT	CATSRDLSGELFF
-	TRBJ1-3	TRBV6-1	TRBD1	TGTGCCAGCAGTGAAGGTTTAACAGGGGTTTTTGGAAACACCATATATTTT	CASSEGLTGVFGNTIYF
few	TRBJ1-2	TRBV6-5	-	TGTGCCAGCAGTTACTATAGGGGGAGCTATGGCTACACCTTC	CASSYYRGSYGYTF
-	TRBJ2-3	TRBV6-1	-	TGTGCCAGCAGTGAAGTCCCCCGAGAGTATTTT	CASSEVPREYF
-	TRBJ2-4	TRBV4-2	-	TGTGCCAGCAGCCCCAGGGCGACCCAAAACATTCAGTACTTC	CASSPRATQNIQYF
-	TRBJ1-3	TRBV6-8	TRBD1	TGTGCCAGCAACCCGAGCGGGACAGGGAACCTCTGCTCTGGAAACACCATATATTTT	CASNPSGTGNLCSGNTIYF
-	TRBJ1-5	TRBV28	-	TGTGCCAGCAGTTTAGGGGGCGGCAATCAGCCCCAGCATTTT	CASSLGGGNQPQHF
-	TRBJ2-7	TRBV11-2	-	TGTGCCAGCAGCTTAGCGGGTGTTCCCGAGCAGTACTTC	CASSLAGVPEQYF
-	TRBJ1-6	TRBV2	TRBD1	TGTGCCAGCACGGTGAAAGGGGGCTTTTCACCCCTCCACTTT	CASTVKGGFSPLHF
-	TRBJ1-5	TRBV2	-	TGTGCCAGCAGTGAGGAGGGCTATCAGCCCCAGCATTTT	CASSEEGYQPQHF
-	TRBJ1-5	TRBV2	TRBD1	TGTGCCAGCAGTCCCCCGGGACAGGGAAGATATAGCAATCAGCCCCAGCATTTT	CASSPPGQGRYSNQPQHF
-	TRBJ2-1	TRBV30	TRBD2	TGTGCCTGGAGTGTACCGGCTAGCGGGAGCCGTGAGCAGTTCTTC	CAWSVPASGSREQFF
-	TRBJ1-2	TRBV19	-	TGTGCCAGTAGTGGGCCTGACAGAGCGCATGATGGCTACACCTTC	CASSGPDRAHDGYTF
-	TRBJ2-1	TRBV9	-	TGTGCCGGCAGCGAACGGAGGGGCCCGACCTACAATGAGCAGTTCTTC	CAGSERRGPTYNEQFF
few	TRBJ1-3	TRBV6-1	TRBD1	TGTGCCAGCAGTGAAGTCCCGACAGGGCTCTCTGGAAACACCATATATTTT	CASSEVPTGLSGNTIYF
once	TRBJ2-7	TRBV28	TRBD2	TGTGCCAGCAGAATTAGCGGGAGAATTGCAGGGTTCTACGAGCAGTACTTC	CASRISGRIAGFYEQYF
-	TRBJ2-7	TRBV19	-	TGTGCCAGTAGTTTTAGCGGCAACTCCTACGAGCAGTACTTC	CASSFSGNSYEQYF
-	TRBJ1-1	TRBV20-1	TRBD1	TGCTCAGGGGGCTGGGACACTGAAGCTTTCTTT	CSGGWDTEAFF
-	TRBJ2-3	TRBV28	TRBD1	TGTGCCAGCAGTGAACAGGGGAGAACAGATACGCAGTATTTT	CASSEQGRTDTQYF
-	TRBJ1-5	TRBV19	-	TGTGCCAGTAGACCACCCGTGGGGGGTGACAGCAATCAGCCCCAGCATTTT	CASRPPVGGDSNQPQHF
-	TRBJ2-7	TRBV7-9	-	TGTGCCAGCCTGTCCGACAGGGGAGCGGGAAACTCCTACGAGCAGTACTTC	CASLSDRGAGNSYEQYF
once	TRBJ2-3	TRBV18	-	TGTGCCAGCTCACCAGGAGGCGCCAGCACAGATACGCAGTATTTT	CASSPGGASTDTQYF
-	TRBJ2-2	TRBV7-9	TRBD2	TGTGCCAGCAGCTTACCTCGGTCTAGCGGGAAAAACACCGGGGAGCTGTTTTTT	CASSLPRSSGKNTGELFF
-	TRBJ2-1	TRBV7-3	-	TGTGCCAGCAGCTTAAGAGGGAGTTGGGATGAGCAGTTCTTC	CASSLRGSWDEQFF